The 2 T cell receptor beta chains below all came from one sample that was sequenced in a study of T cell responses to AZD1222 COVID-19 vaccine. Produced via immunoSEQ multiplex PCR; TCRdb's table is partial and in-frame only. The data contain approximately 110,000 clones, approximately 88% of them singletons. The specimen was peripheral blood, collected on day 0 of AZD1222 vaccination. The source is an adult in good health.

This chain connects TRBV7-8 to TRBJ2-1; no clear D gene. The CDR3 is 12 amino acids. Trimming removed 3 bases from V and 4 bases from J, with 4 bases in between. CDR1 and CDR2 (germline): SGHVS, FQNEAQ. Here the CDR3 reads CASSLGYNEQFF. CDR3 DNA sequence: TGTGCCAGCAGCTTGGGATACAATGAGCAGTTCTTC.

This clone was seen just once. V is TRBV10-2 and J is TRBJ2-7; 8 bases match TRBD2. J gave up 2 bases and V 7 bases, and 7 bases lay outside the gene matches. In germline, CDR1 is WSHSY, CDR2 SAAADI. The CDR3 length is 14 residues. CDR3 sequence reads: CASTGISGTYEQYF. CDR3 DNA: TGCGCCAGCACAGGGATTAGCGGGACCTACGAGCAGTACTTC.